These 11 T cell receptor beta chains came from one sample sequenced in a study of T-cell memory formation after mild COVID-19. Each CDR3 protein is one row after TCRdb ran MiXCR on the 5' RACE reads. The top ten hold roughly 9.7% of the sample, which has about 430,000 distinct CDR3 sequences, 20% to 25% seen once. Sequenced: PBMCs or a T cell subset sorted from them (not recorded which). Every receptor here comes from an adult woman who had mild COVID-19 (a few samples of this study predate the infection). Cell type and time point are not known.

V and J are TRBV6-2 or TRBV6-3 and TRBJ2-1; D gene ambiguous. Per the germline V gene, CDR1 is MNHEY and CDR2 is SVGEGT. There are 15 residues in the CDR3. V lost 4 bases and J 1 base, leaving 11 bases between the germline ends. As DNA, the CDR3 is TGTGCCAGCAGTTCCGCGGCACTATCCTACAATGAGCAGTTCTTC. Its protein is CASSSAALSYNEQFF.

This rearrangement joins TRBV24-1 to TRBJ1-5; D uncertain. V dropped 3 bases and J dropped 2 bases, with 10 bases sitting between them. Germline assignment: CDR1 KGHDR and CDR2 SFDVKD. The CDR3 consists of 15 residues. CDR3 sequence: CATSDREVGNQPQHF. The CDR3 DNA reads TGTGCCACCAGTGATAGGGAGGTTGGCAATCAGCCCCAGCATTTT.

V usage is TRBV12-3 or TRBV12-4 and J usage is TRBJ1-1, with 7 bases identical to TRBD1. This CDR3 spans 13 amino acids. The trim removed 5 bases at V and 7 bases at J, leaving 7 bases unmatched. For the CDR3, the DNA is TGTGCCAGCAGTCCCCGAGACAGGGTTGAAGCTTTCTTT. This translates into CASSPRDRVEAFF.

This clonotype was seen only a few times. The rearrangement joins TRBV4-1 to TRBJ2-6; tentative D call: TRBD1 (6 bases). This CDR3 region has 16 residues. In germline, CDR1 is MGHRA, CDR2 YSYEKL. The germline V and J ends were trimmed by 1 base and 3 bases, with 10 bases remaining between them. The CDR3 DNA is TGCGCCAGCAGCCAAGGGTGGGGGCTTGGGGCCAACGTCCTGACTTTC. It yields the protein CASSQGWGLGANVLTF.

This sequence joins TRBV20-1 and TRBJ2-3, with no clear D. Trimming removed 1 base from V and 1 base from J, with 6 bases in between. The germline V gene has CDR1 DFQATT and CDR2 SNEGSKA (reference sequence). The CDR3 totals 13 residues. Here the CDR3 reads CSARAVGTDTQYF. The DNA of the CDR3 is TGCAGTGCTAGAGCTGTGGGCACAGATACGCAGTATTTT.

V gene TRBV29-1 combines with J gene TRBJ2-7; the match to TRBD1 covers 7 bases. CDR1 SQVTM and CDR2 ANQGSEA come from the germline V gene. The length of the CDR3 is 15 residues. The V segment lost 4 bases and the J segment 2 bases; nucleotides outside the gene matches: 11. CDR3 protein: CSVGRTETGPYEQYF. The CDR3 DNA reads TGCAGCGTTGGGCGGACTGAGACAGGGCCCTACGAGCAGTACTTC.

J is TRBJ2-3 and V is TRBV30; unclear D gene. The CDR3 sequence is 13 residues long. Per germline, CDR1 GTSNPN and CDR2 SVGIG (reference sequence). Trimming pared 2 bases from V and 3 bases from J, leaving 9 bases between. The CDR3 region is CAWSTPATDTQYF. Written as DNA, the CDR3 is TGTGCCTGGAGTACCCCAGCGACAGATACGCAGTATTTT.

V is TRBV27 and J is TRBJ2-1; no definite D call. The length of the CDR3 is 15 residues. V lost 4 bases and J lost 1, with 11 bases in between. CDR1 MNHEY and CDR2 SMNVEV come from the germline V gene (reference sequence). Written as DNA, the CDR3 is TGTGCCAGCAGTTCTGCTTCCCGGTCCTACAATGAGCAGTTCTTC. It codes for CASSSASRSYNEQFF.

This clonotype was detected a few times. The chain has TRBV20-1 and TRBJ1-1; D remains unclear. Trimming cost V 6 bases and J 2 bases, with 13 bases left between them. The CDR3 covers 13 residues. Germline CDR1 is DFQATT and CDR2 is SNEGSKA (reference sequence). The CDR3 is CSARPQFNTEAFF. The CDR3 coding sequence is TGCAGTGCGCGGCCCCAGTTTAACACTGAAGCTTTCTTT.

Only a few counts were recorded for this clonotype. V is TRBV2 and J is TRBJ1-4; D call uncertain. This CDR3 spans 15 amino acids. Germline lookup yields CDR1 SNHLY and CDR2 FYNNEI. The V gene lost 2 bases and the J gene lost 5 bases, with 12 bases spanning the gap. The CDR3 sequence: CASSERRAGNEKLFF. The CDR3 nucleotides read TGTGCCAGCAGTGAACGAAGGGCCGGGAATGAAAAACTGTTTTTT.

DNA for the CDR3: TGTGCCAGCTCACGTCCCGATCAGCCCCAGCATTTT. Amino acids: CASSRPDQPQHF. J is TRBJ1-5 and V is TRBV18, with D unresolved. CDR3 size: 12 residues. V was pared by 4 bases and J by 5 bases, with 6 bases between. Germline CDR1 is KGHSH and CDR2 is LQKENI.